This passage covers 5 T cell receptor beta chains from one sample sequenced in a study of type 1 and type 2 diabetes patients. The PCR template was genomic DNA. Multiplex PCR with 30 forward and 13 reverse primers amplified the TCR beta CDR3. TCRdb processed the multiplex PCR reads anew with MiXCR; each CDR3 protein has one entry. The sample includes approximately 260,000 distinct CDR3 sequences, 40% to 50% of them seen just once. The sample consisted of peripheral blood mononuclear cells (PBMCs). The receptor set was obtained from a man younger than 35 with type 2 diabetes.

This chain connects TRBV2 to TRBJ2-2, with 7 positions matching TRBD2. V trimming: 11 bases; J trimming: 5 bases; junction bases outside the gene matches: 11. The germline V gene encodes CDR1 SNHLY and CDR2 FYNNEI. The CDR3 loop spans 14 amino acids. The CDR3 sequence: CASDLGGRTGELFF. Here the CDR3 DNA reads TGTGCCTCCGACCTGGGCGGGAGAACCGGGGAGCTGTTTTTT.

This clonotype was detected only a few times. V is TRBV2 and J is TRBJ2-3, with 7 bases that match TRBD1. The length of the CDR3 is 15 residues. V lost 4 bases to trimming and J lost 2 bases; unmatched junction nucleotides: 6. Germline CDR1 SNHLY, CDR2 FYNNEI. The CDR3 region is CASSVIGTDTDTQYF. CDR3 sequence (DNA): TGTGCCAGCAGTGTCATCGGGACAGACACAGATACGCAGTATTTT.

The J gene is TRBJ2-5, the V gene TRBV7-2; possible D gene TRBD1, 5 bases. CDR3 length: 14 amino acids. V lost 9 bases, J lost 4 bases, and 18 bases lay in between. In germline, CDR1 is SGHTA, CDR2 FQGNSA. The CDR3 bases are TGTGCCAGTAGTATCATGGCAGGGCGAGAGACCCAGTACTTC. This sequence encodes CASSIMAGRETQYF.

By share of the sample, this clonotype is medium-sized (0.01 to 0.1%). The chain joins TRBV2 to TRBJ2-7; D not certain. The CDR3 consists of 12 residues. The ends were cut back, 8 bases at V and 1 base at J, with 9 bases in the middle. CDR1 and CDR2 (germline): SNHLY, FYNNEI. In nucleotides, the CDR3 is TGTGCCAGCGGAAGGGAATCCTACGAGCAGTACTTC. Residues: CASGRESYEQYF.

Notes on this clonotype: This CDR3 is missing its conserved last phenylalanine or tryptophan, likely due to a read error. The chain joins TRBV15 to TRBJ1-2; D might be TRBD1 (6 bases). The CDR3 runs 14 residues. Looked up from germline, CDR1 is LNHNV and CDR2 is YYDKDF (reference sequence). The CDR3: CATSREQGAYGYTS. The CDR3 bases are TGTGCCACCAGCCGAGAACAGGGAGCCTATGGCTACACCTCC.